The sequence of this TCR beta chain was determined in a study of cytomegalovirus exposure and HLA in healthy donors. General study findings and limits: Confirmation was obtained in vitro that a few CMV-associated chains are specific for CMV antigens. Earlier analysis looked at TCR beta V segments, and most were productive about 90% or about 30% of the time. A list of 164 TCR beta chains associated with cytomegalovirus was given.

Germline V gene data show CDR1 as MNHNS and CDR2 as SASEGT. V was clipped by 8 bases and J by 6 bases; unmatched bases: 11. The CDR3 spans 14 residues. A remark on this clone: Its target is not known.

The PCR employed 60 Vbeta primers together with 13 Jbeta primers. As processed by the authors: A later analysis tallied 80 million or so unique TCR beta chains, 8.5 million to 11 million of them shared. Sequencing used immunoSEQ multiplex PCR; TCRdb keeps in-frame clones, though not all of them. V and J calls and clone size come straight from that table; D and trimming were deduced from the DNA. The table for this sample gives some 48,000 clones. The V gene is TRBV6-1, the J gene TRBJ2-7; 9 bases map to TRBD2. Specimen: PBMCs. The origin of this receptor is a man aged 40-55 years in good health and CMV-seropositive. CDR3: CASCGWASGAEQYF. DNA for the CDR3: TGTGCCAGCTGCGGGTGGGCTAGCGGGGCCGAGCAGTACTTC.